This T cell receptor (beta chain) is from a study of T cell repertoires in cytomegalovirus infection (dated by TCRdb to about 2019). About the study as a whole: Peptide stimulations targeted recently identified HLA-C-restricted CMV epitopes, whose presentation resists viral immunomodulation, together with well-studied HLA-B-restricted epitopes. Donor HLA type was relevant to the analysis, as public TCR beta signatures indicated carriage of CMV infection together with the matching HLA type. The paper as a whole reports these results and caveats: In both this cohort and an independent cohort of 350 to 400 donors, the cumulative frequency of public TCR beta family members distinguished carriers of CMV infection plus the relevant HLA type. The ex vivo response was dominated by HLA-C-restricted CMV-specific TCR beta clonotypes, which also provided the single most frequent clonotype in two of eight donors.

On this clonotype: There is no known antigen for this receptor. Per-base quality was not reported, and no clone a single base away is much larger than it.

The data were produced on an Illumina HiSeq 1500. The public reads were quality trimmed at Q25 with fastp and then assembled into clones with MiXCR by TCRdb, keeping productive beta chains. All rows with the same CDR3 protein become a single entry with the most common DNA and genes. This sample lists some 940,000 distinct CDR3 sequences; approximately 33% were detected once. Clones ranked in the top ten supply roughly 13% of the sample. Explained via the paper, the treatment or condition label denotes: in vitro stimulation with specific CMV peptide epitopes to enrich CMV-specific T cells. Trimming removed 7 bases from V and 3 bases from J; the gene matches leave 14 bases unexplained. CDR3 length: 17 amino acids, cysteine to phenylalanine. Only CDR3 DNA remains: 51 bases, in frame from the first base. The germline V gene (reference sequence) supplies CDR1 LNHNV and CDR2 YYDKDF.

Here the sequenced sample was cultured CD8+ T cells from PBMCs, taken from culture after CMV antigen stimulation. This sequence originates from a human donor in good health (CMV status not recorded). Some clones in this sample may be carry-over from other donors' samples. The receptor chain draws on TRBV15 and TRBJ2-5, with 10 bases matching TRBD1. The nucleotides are TGTGCCACCACCGATCCTATAGCCGGGACAGGGGAAGAGACCCAGTACTTC. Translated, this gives CATTDPIAGTGEETQYF.